A selection of T cell receptor beta chains follows, all from one sample in a study of CD8 T cells in ankylosing spondylitis. TCRdb re-analysed the 5' RACE reads in MiXCR, keeping a single row per CDR3 protein. In the table there are about 270,000 distinct CDR3 sequences, roughly 32% of which are singletons. Sequencing used blood, either unsorted or a sorted T cell fraction (not recorded which). The receptors were gathered from a male donor with ankylosing spondylitis or in good health (not recorded which). The CDR3 runs from the conserved cysteine through the conserved F or W. The order of the fields is V gene, clone size, D gene, J gene, CDR3 DNA, CDR3 protein. A D gene is named only where the DNA matches it firmly. Size is stated for part of the rows, as once, few or many counts, or as a class when the clone is expanded.

TRBV7-2	-	-	TRBJ2-7	TGTGCCAGCCGAATTGATAGCGGTAGCTCCTACGAGCAGTACTTC	CASRIDSGSSYEQYF
TRBV29-1	few	-	TRBJ1-1	TGCAGCGCGCGCAGGGGACGGACTGAAGCTTTCTTT	CSARRGRTEAFF
TRBV7-9	-	TRBD1	TRBJ2-7	TGTGCCAGCAGCTTACCCGGGACAGGGGCCATCTACGAGCAGTACTTC	CASSLPGTGAIYEQYF
TRBV20-1	-	-	TRBJ2-1	TGCAGTGCTAGTAGAGAAAGCTCCTACAATGAGCAGTTCTTC	CSASRESSYNEQFF
TRBV30	-	-	TRBJ1-5	TGTGCCTGGAGTGGCAGGGGTGTGGAATCAGCGGCCCAGCATTTT	CAWSGRGVESAAQHF
TRBV29-1	-	-	TRBJ2-3	TGCAGCGTGCCGACAGTTTCACGCACAGATACGCAGTATTTT	CSVPTVSRTDTQYF
TRBV12-3/TRBV12-4	-	-	TRBJ1-1	TGTGCCAGCAGGGTCCGGGTTGGCAACACTGAAGCTTTCTTT	CASRVRVGNTEAFF
TRBV20-1	-	-	TRBJ1-2	TGCAGTGCCCCTCGACAGGCCACTAACTATGGCTACACCTTC	CSAPRQATNYGYTF
TRBV20-1	-	TRBD1	TRBJ2-1	TGCAGTGCTAGAGATGGGGGACAGGGGCGCGATGAGCAGTTCTTC	CSARDGGQGRDEQFF
TRBV6-1	-	-	TRBJ2-2	TGTGCCAGCAGTCCTTATAGCCCCGGGGAGCTGTTTTTT	CASSPYSPGELFF
TRBV20-1	-	-	TRBJ1-1	TGCAGTGCTACTACTGTAGGGGGGGCTTTCTTT	CSATTVGGAFF
TRBV9	-	-	TRBJ2-7	TGTGCCAGCAGCGTAAGGGACAACCACTACGAGCAGTACTTC	CASSVRDNHYEQYF
TRBV6-1	few	-	TRBJ2-5	TGTGCCAGTAGCTCCGGACAGATAGAGACCCAGTACTTC	CASSSGQIETQYF
TRBV5-1	-	TRBD2	TRBJ2-7	TGCGCCAGCAGCTGGGGGACTAGCGCCTACGAGCAGTACTTC	CASSWGTSAYEQYF
TRBV6-1	-	TRBD1	TRBJ2-6	TGTGCCAGCAGCCCCGGGACAGGGTCTGGGGCCAACGTCCTGACTTTC	CASSPGTGSGANVLTF
TRBV20-1	-	TRBD1	TRBJ2-2	TGCAGTGCGAGGACAGGGGCCACCGGGGAGCTGTTTTTT	CSARTGATGELFF
TRBV27	few	-	TRBJ2-7	TGTGCCAGCAGTTTGCGCGAGCAGTACTTC	CASSLREQYF
TRBV29-1	many	-	TRBJ2-7	TGCAGCGGTCAGGACAGCTACGAGCAGTACTTC	CSGQDSYEQYF
TRBV4-2	-	-	TRBJ2-3	TGTGCCAGCAGCCATGCTCCAGGTTCCGGCACAGATACGCAGTATTTT	CASSHAPGSGTDTQYF
TRBV9	-	-	TRBJ2-7	TGTGCCAGCAGCCCCGCGCCGGGAATTACCTACGAGCAGTACTTC	CASSPAPGITYEQYF
TRBV7-6	few	-	TRBJ1-3	TGTGCCAGCAGCACAGGAGGGATACCCGGAAACACCATATATTTT	CASSTGGIPGNTIYF
TRBV5-1	-	-	TRBJ2-3	TGCGCCAGCAGCTTGGCCTCTGAGTACACAGATACGCAGTATTTT	CASSLASEYTDTQYF
TRBV14	-	-	TRBJ2-7	TGTGCCAGCAGCCTTCCGCCACAGGACTACGAGCAGTACTTC	CASSLPPQDYEQYF
TRBV6-5	many	-	TRBJ2-1	TGTGCCAGCAGTTACTCGCCTACAGCAGAGTACAATGAGCAGTTCTTC	CASSYSPTAEYNEQFF
TRBV5-1	few	TRBD2	TRBJ2-1	TGCGCCAGCCAACGGGGGGGCCCCAATGAGCAGTTCTTC	CASQRGGPNEQFF
TRBV20-1	-	TRBD2	TRBJ2-5	TGCAGTGCTAGGGGACTAGCAGGGGAGACCCAGTACTTC	CSARGLAGETQYF
TRBV12-3/TRBV12-4	-	-	TRBJ1-1	TGTGCCAGCACCCCGAAGAGGGGGGCTGAAGCTTTCTTT	CASTPKRGAEAFF
TRBV6-5	few	TRBD1	TRBJ2-7	TGTGCCAGCAGTTACGGGACAGGGCCACCCTACGAGCAGTACTTC	CASSYGTGPPYEQYF
TRBV7-2	few	-	TRBJ1-5	TGTGCCAGCAGCCCGGGACGTGGGGATCAGCCCCAGCATTTT	CASSPGRGDQPQHF
TRBV20-1	-	-	TRBJ1-6	TGCAGTGTCAAGGAGGCCAACGCGGTGGACGGGCCACCCCTCCACTTT	CSVKEANAVDGPPLHF
TRBV15	-	-	TRBJ2-1	TGTGCCACCCAAGGAGACGTCAATGAGCAGTTCTTC	CATQGDVNEQFF
TRBV20-1	-	TRBD2	TRBJ2-1	TGCAGTGCTGATGGACTAGCGGGGGGAAAGAGCTCCTACAATGAGCAGTTCTTC	CSADGLAGGKSSYNEQFF
TRBV10-3	-	-	TRBJ2-1	TGTGCCATCGCCCGCCTTGCGAATGAGCAGTTCTTC	CAIARLANEQFF
TRBV12-3/TRBV12-4	-	-	TRBJ2-3	TGTGCCAGCAGTTTAGAACTAACCACAGATACGCAGTATTTT	CASSLELTTDTQYF
TRBV6-1	few	TRBD2	TRBJ2-3	TGTGCCAGCAGGCCCGGGACTAGCGGGGGTTTAGATACGCAGTATTTT	CASRPGTSGGLDTQYF
TRBV11-3	few	-	TRBJ2-1	TGTGCCAGCAGCTTAACCGTCGATGAGCAGTTCTTC	CASSLTVDEQFF
TRBV6-1	-	-	TRBJ2-5	TGTGCCAGCAGTGACCCGACAGATATAGAGACCCAGTACTTC	CASSDPTDIETQYF
TRBV9	-	-	TRBJ2-1	TGTGCCAGCAGCGCTGGCGGGACAAGCTCCTACAATGAGCAGTTCTTC	CASSAGGTSSYNEQFF
TRBV29-1	-	-	TRBJ1-2	TGCAGCGTTGTCGTGGGCGGCGGCTACACCTTC	CSVVVGGGYTF
TRBV29-1	-	TRBD1	TRBJ2-7	TGCAGCGCCGGGACAGGGTACGAGCAGTACTTC	CSAGTGYEQYF
TRBV6-2/TRBV6-3	-	-	TRBJ1-5	TGTGCCAGCAGTTACTTAGCCCTTAGCAATCAGCCCCAGCATTTT	CASSYLALSNQPQHF
TRBV12-3/TRBV12-4	few	-	TRBJ2-1	TGTGCCAGCAGTTTAGCCCTACGGCTACAGAACAATGAGCAGTTCTTC	CASSLALRLQNNEQFF
TRBV7-6	-	TRBD1	TRBJ1-2	TGTGCCAGCAGCTTAGAGGGGGCCGGGACCTATGGCTACACCTTC	CASSLEGAGTYGYTF
TRBV20-1	-	-	TRBJ2-7	TGCAGTGCTCCCTCGGGGGCGGGGAGGGCCTACGAGCAGTACTTC	CSAPSGAGRAYEQYF
TRBV7-6	few	TRBD2	TRBJ2-1	TGTGCCAGCAGCTTAGACCGCCTTTCGGCTAGCGGGGGGTACAATGAGCAGTTCTTC	CASSLDRLSASGGYNEQFF
TRBV20-1	-	-	TRBJ1-5	TGCAGTGCTAGAGAGGCAGGGTCAGCTCAGCCCCAGCATTTT	CSAREAGSAQPQHF
TRBV29-1	-	TRBD2	TRBJ2-3	TGCAGCGTTGATCGGGGGGGCACAGATACGCAGTATTTT	CSVDRGGTDTQYF
TRBV4-1	-	-	TRBJ2-3	TGCGCCAGCAGCCAACTTCCATCCCTCTCGGCGGGGCGGGGAGATACGCAGTATTTT	CASSQLPSLSAGRGDTQYF